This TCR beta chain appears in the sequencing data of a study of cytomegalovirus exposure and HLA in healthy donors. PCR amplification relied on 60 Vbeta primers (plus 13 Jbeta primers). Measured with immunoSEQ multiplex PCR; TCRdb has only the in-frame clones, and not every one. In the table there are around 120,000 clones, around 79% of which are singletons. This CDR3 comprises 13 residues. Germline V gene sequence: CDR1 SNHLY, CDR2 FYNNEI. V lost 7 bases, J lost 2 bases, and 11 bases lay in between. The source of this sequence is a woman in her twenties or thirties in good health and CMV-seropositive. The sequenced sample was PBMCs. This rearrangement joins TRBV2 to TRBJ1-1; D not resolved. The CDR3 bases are TGTGCCAGCATCCAAGACTTAAACACTGAAGCTTTCTTT. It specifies CASIQDLNTEAFF.